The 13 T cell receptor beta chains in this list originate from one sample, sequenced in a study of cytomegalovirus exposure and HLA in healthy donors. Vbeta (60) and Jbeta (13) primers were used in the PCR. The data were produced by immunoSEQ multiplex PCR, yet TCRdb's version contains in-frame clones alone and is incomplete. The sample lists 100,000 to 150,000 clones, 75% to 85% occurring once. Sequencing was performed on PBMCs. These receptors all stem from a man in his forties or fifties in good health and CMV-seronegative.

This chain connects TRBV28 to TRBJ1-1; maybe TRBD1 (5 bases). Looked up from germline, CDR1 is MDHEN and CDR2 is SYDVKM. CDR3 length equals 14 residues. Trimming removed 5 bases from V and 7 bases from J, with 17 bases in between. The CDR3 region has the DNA TGTGCCAGCAGTCATGACAGAGAACGCCTTGAAGCTTTCTTT. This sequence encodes CASSHDRERLEAFF.

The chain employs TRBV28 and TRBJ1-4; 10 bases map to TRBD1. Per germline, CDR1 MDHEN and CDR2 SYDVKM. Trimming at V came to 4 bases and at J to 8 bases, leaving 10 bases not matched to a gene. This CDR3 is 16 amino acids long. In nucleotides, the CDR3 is TGTGCCAGCAGTTCAGGGGGACAGGGGACGGACGAAAAACTGTTTTTT. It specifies CASSSGGQGTDEKLFF.

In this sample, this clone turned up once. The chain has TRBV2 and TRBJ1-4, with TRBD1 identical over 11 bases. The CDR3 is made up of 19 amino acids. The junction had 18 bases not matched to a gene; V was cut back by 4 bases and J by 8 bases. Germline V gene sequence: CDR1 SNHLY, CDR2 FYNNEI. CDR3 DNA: TGTGCCAGCAGTGGTCCCCCGGGACAGGGGGGACTAGTTAGAGAAAAACTGTTTTTT. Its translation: CASSGPPGQGGLVREKLFF.

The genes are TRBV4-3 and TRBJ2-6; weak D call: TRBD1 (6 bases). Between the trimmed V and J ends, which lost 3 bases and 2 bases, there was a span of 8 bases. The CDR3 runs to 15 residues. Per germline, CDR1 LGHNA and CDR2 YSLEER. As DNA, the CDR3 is TGCGCCAGCAGCCACGGACAGCCTGGGGCCAACGTCCTGACTTTC. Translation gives CASSHGQPGANVLTF.

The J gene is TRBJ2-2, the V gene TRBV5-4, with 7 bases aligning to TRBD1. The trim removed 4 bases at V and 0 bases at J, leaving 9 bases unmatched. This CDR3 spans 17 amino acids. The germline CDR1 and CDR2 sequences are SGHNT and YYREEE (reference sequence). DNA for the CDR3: TGTGCCAGCAGCCTAGACTACAGGGGCCCGAACACCGGGGAGCTGTTTTTT. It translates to CASSLDYRGPNTGELFF.

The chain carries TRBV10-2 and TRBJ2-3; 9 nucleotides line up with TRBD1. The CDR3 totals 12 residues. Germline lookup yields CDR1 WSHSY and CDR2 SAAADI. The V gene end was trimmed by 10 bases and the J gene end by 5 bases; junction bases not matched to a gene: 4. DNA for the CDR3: TGCGCCACCTCGGACAGGGGAGATACGCAGTATTTT. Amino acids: CATSDRGDTQYF.

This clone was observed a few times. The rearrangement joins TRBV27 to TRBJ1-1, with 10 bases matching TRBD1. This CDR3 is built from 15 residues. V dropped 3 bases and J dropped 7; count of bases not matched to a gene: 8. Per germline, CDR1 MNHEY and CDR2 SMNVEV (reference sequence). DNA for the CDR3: TGTGCCAGCAGTTTCACGGACAGGGGGTTGGATGAAGCTTTCTTT. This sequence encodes CASSFTDRGLDEAFF.

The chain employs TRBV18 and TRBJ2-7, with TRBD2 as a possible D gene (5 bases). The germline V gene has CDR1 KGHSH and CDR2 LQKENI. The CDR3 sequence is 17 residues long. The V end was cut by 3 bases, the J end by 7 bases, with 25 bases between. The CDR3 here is CASSPNMDSAVLGEQYF. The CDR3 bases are TGTGCCAGCTCACCGAACATGGACTCGGCGGTATTGGGGGAGCAGTACTTC.

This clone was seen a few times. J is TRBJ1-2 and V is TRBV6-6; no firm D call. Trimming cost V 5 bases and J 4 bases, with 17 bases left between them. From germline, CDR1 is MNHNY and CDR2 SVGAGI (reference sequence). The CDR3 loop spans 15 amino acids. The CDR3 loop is CASSHGLVGGYGYTF. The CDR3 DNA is TGTGCCAGCAGTCACGGGTTGGTGGGAGGCTATGGCTACACCTTC.

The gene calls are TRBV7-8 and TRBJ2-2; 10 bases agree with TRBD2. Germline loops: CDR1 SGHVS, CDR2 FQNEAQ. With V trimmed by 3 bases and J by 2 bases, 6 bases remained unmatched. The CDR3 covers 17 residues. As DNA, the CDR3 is TGTGCCAGCAGCTTGGGGACTAGCGTTACAAACACCGGGGAGCTGTTTTTT. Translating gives CASSLGTSVTNTGELFF.

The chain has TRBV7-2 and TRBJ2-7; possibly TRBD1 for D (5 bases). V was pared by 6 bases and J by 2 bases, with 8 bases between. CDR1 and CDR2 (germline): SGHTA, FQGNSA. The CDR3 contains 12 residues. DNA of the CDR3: TGTGCCAGCAGTCAGGGTACCTACGAGCAGTACTTC. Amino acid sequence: CASSQGTYEQYF.

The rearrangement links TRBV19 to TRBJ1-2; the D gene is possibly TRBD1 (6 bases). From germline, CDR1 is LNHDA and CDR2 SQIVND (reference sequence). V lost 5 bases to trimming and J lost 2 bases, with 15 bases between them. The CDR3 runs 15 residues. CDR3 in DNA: TGTGCCAGTAGTGGGGCCGGGACATTGAACTATGGCTACACCTTC. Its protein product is CASSGAGTLNYGYTF. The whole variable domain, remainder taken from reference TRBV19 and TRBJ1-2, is DGGITQSPKYLFRKEGQNVTLSCEQNLNHDAMYWYRQDPGQGLRLIYYSQIVNDFQKGDIAEGYSVSREKKESFPLTVTSAQKNPTAFYLCASSGAGTLNYGYTFGSGTRLTVV.

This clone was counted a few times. The CDR3 nucleotides are TGTGCCAGCAGCTTAGGGGGACAGGCTTACGATGGCTACACCTTC. Its protein product is CASSLGGQAYDGYTF. The J gene is TRBJ1-2, the V gene TRBV11-2; TRBD1 agrees at 8 bases. CDR1 is SGHAT and CDR2 is FQNNGV in the germline V gene. The CDR3 consists of 15 residues. Unmatched junction bases numbered 7, after V lost 1 base and J lost 6 bases.